This TCR beta chain was documented in a study of identical twins. In TCRdb, the 5' RACE reads were re-called with MiXCR into one record per CDR3 protein. The data show hundreds of thousands of distinct CDR3 sequences, around 20% seen once. CDR1 is SEHNR and CDR2 is FQNEAQ in the germline V gene (reference sequence). The CDR3 totals 14 residues. V lost 5 bases and J 0 bases, leaving 10 bases between the germline ends. This clonotype was detected only a few times. The antigen is undetermined. Study-wide results and limits: The conclusions drew on cross-sectional statistical analysis instead of tracking the same donors. The abundant beta clonotypes from cord blood had fewer insertions, and memory repertoires had none of this. Out-of-frame TCR alpha sharing in monozygotic twins exceeded recombination model predictions.

A further study also used this sample, focusing on yellow fever vaccine responses in identical twins. That source notes: Among the twins, the vaccine T cell response reportedly seemed partly convergent and partly personalized.

The sample was CD4+ T cells sorted from blood. This clonotype originated in a woman between 18 and 29 years old in good health. This rearrangement joins TRBV7-9 to TRBJ1-2; no firm D call. The CDR3 protein is CASSLDTTNYGYTF. The CDR3 coding sequence is TGTGCCAGCAGCCTAGACACCACTAACTATGGCTACACCTTC.